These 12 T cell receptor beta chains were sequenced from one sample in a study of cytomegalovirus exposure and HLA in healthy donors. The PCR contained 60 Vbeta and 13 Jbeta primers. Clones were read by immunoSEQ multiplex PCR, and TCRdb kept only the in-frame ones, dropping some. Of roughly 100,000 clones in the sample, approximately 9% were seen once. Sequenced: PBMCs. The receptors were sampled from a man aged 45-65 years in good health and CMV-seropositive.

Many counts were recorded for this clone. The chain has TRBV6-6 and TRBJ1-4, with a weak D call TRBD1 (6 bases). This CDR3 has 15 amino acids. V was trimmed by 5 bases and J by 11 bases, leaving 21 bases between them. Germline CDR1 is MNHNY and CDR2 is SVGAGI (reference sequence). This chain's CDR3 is CASSGDGTKGGKLFF. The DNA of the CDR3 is TGTGCCAGCAGTGGCGACGGGACAAAGGGGGGGAAACTGTTTTTT.

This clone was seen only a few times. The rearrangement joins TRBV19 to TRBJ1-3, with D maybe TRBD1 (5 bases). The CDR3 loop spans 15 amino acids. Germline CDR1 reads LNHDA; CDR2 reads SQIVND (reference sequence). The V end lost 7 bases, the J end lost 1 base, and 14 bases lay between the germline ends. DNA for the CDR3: TGTGCCAGTACCCCCAGGGCCGTTTCTGGAAACACCATATATTTT. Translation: CASTPRAVSGNTIYF. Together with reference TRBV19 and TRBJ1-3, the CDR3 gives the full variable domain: DGGITQSPKYLFRKEGQNVTLSCEQNLNHDAMYWYRQDPGQGLRLIYYSQIVNDFQKGDIAEGYSVSREKKESFPLTVTSAQKNPTAFYLCASTPRAVSGNTIYFGEGSWLTVV.

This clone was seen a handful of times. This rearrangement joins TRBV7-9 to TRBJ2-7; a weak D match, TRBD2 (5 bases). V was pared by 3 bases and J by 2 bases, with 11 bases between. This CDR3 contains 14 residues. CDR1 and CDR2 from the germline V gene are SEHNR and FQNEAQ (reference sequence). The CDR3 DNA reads TGTGCCAGCAGCTTCGGGATCTTAACCTACGAGCAGTACTTC. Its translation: CASSFGILTYEQYF.

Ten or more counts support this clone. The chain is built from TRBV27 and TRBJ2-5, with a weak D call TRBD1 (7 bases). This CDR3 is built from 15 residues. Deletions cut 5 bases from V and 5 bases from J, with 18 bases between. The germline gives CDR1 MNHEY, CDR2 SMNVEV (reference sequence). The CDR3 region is CASSPGQRRGETQYF. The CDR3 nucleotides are TGTGCCAGCAGTCCGGGACAGCGCCGGGGGGAGACCCAGTACTTC.

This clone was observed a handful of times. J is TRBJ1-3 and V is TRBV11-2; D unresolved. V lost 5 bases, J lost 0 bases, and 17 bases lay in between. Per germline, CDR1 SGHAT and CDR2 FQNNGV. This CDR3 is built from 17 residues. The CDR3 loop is CASSRRPDRSSGNTIYF. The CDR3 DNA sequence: TGTGCCAGCAGCCGCAGACCAGACCGGAGCTCTGGAAACACCATATATTTT.

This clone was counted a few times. For the CDR3, the DNA is TGTGCCACCAGCAGAGGACTAGTGCAAGAGACCCAGTACTTC. Protein: CATSRGLVQETQYF. The V and J genes are TRBV15 and TRBJ2-5, with TRBD2 as a possible D gene (6 bases). Germline lookup yields CDR1 LNHNV and CDR2 YYDKDF (reference sequence). V shed 1 base and J shed 2 bases, with 8 bases lying between them. The CDR3 runs 14 residues.

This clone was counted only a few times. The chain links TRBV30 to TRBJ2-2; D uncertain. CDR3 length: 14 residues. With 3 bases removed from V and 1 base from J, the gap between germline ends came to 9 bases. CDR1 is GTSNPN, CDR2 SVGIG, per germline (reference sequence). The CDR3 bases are TGTGCCTGGAGCGGTGTACGGAACACCGGGGAGCTGTTTTTT. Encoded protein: CAWSGVRNTGELFF.

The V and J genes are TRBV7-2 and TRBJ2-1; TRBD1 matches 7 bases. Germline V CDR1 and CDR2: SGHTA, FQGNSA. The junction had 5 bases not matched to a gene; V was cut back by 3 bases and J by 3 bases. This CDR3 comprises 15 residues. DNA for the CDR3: TGTGCCAGCAGCTTGAGCGCAGGGGGCTACAATGAGCAGTTCTTC. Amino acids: CASSLSAGGYNEQFF.

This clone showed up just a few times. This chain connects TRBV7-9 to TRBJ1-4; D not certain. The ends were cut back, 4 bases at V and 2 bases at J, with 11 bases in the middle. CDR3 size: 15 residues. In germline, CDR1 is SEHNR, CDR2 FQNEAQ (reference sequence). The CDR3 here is CASSYPSTTNEKLFF. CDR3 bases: TGTGCCAGCAGCTACCCGAGTACTACTAATGAAAAACTGTTTTTT. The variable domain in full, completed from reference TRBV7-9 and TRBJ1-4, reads DTGVSQNPRHKITKRGQNVTFRCDPISEHNRLYWYRQTLGQGPEFLTYFQNEAQLEKSRLLSDRFSAERPKGSFSTLEIQRTEQGDSAMYLCASSYPSTTNEKLFFGSGTQLSVL.

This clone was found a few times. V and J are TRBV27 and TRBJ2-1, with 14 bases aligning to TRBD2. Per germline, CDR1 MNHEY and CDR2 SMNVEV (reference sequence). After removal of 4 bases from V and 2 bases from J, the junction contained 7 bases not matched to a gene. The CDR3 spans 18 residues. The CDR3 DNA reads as TGTGCCAGCAGTTCCCTGACTAGCGGGAGGGCTACCTACAATGAGCAGTTCTTC. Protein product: CASSSLTSGRATYNEQFF.

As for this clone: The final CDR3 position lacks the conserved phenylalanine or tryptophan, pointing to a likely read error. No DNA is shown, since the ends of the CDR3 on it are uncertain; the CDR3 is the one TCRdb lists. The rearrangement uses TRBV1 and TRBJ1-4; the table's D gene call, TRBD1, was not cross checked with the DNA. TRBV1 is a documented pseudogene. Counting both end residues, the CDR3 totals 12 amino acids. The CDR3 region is CTSSQQGDGLGL.

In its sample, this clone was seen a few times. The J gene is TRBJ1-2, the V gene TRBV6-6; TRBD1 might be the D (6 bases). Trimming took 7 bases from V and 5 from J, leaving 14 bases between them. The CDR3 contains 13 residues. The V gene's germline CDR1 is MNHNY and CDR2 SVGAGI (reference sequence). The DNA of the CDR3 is TGTGCCAGCACTAGGACAGTTTATTATGGCTACACCTTC. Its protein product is CASTRTVYYGYTF.